This T cell receptor (beta chain) was retrieved from a study of T cells in Graves' hyperthyroidism and ophthalmopathy. The CDR3 extends over 14 amino acids. J gave up 4 bases and V 6 bases, and 2 bases lay outside the gene matches. Per the germline V gene, CDR1 is SNHLY and CDR2 is FYNNEI. The TCR beta CDR3 regions underwent amplification using RNA transcripts as the source. Carried out on the TCR CDR3, a first-round RT-PCR used the HTBI primer set. From the multiplex PCR reads, TCRdb called clonotypes with MiXCR, one entry per CDR3 protein. The sample records approximately 610,000 distinct CDR3 sequences, roughly 15% being singletons.

Material for sequencing was blood. This chain uses TRBV2 with TRBJ2-2; 10 nucleotides align to TRBD2. The clonotype originates from a woman aged 40 to 50 with Graves' ophthalmopathy. The CDR3 coding sequence is TGTGCCAGCAGGAGGACTAGCGGCACCGGGGAGCTGTTTTTT. This translates into CASRRTSGTGELFF.